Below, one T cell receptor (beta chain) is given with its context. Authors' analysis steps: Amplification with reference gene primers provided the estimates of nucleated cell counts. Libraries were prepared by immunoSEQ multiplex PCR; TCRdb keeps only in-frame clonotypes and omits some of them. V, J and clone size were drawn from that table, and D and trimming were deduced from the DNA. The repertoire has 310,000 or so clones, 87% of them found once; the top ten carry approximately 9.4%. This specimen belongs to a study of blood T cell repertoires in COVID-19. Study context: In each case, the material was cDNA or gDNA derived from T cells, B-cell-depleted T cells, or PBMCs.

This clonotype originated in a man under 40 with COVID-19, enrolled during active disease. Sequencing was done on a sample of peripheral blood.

This CDR3 reads CASSLWSAATSYGYTF. DNA for the CDR3: TGTGCCAGCAGTTTATGGTCGGCAGCGACGAGCTATGGCTACACCTTC. This chain connects TRBV28 to TRBJ1-2; D gene uncertain. This CDR3 is 16 amino acids long. Trimming pared 0 bases from V and 4 bases from J, leaving 15 bases between. Germline-derived CDR1 and CDR2 are MDHEN and SYDVKM.